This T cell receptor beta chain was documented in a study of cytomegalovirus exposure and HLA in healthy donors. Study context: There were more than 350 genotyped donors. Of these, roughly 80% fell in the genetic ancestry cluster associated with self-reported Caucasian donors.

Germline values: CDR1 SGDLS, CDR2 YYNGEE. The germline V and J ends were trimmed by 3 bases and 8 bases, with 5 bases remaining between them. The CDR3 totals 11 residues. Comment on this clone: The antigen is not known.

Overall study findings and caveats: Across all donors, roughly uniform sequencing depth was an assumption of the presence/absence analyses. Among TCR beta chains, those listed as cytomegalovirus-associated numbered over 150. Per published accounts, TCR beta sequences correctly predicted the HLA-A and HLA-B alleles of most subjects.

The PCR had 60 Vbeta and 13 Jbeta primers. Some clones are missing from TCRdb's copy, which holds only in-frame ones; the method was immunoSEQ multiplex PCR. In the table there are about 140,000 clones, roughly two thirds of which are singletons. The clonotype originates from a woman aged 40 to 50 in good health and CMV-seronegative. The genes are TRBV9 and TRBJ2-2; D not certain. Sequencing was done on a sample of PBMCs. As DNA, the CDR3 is TGTGCCAGCAGCGACCGGGGGGAGCTGTTTTTT. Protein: CASSDRGELFF.